Below, one T cell receptor (beta chain) is given with its context. What it binds is not known. This sample was taken from a study of vaccination effects on CD4 cells after COVID-19. Whole-study results and caveats: Few convalescent patients were included, and no early post-infection timepoints were sampled.

Some clones are missing from TCRdb's copy, which holds only in-frame ones; the method was immunoSEQ multiplex PCR. The data contain more than 40,000 clones, roughly 70% of them singletons. The CDR3 length is 19 residues. CDR1 is MDHEN and CDR2 is SYDVKM in the germline V gene. Trimming took 5 bases from V and 0 from J; bases not matched to a gene: 13. Sequencing followed a ViraFEST assay step that expanded antigen-specific CD4+ T cells with viral peptide pools. On approximately day 9 of culture, CD4+ T cells were separated out. Prior SARS-CoV-2 infection was absent in the vaccine recipients, as shown by negative nucleocapsid antibodies.

The chain uses TRBV28 and TRBJ1-5, with 10 bases lining up with TRBD1. The sequence derives from a human donor who received a COVID-19 vaccine. Sequencing used CD4+ T cells from PBMCs cultured with HCoV-OC43 spike peptides, obtained before COVID-19 vaccination. The sample's subset: HCoV-OC43 spike overlapping peptide pool stimulation. The CDR3 reads CASSLPGTGATYSNQPQHF. CDR3 coding DNA: TGTGCCAGCAGTCTCCCTGGGACAGGGGCAACCTATAGCAATCAGCCCCAGCATTTT. The full variable domain, with the rest looked up from reference TRBV28 and TRBJ1-5, is DVKVTQSSRYLVKRTGEKVFLECVQDMDHENMFWYRQDPGLGLRLIYFSYDVKMKEKGDIPEGYSVSREKKERFSLILESASTNQTSMYLCASSLPGTGATYSNQPQHFGDGTRLSIL.